Below, one T cell receptor beta chain is given with its context. Sequencing was performed with immunoSEQ multiplex PCR; in TCRdb, only in-frame clones are kept and a portion is missing. The repertoire holds some 200,000 clones, with more than 65% as singletons. The data were obtained in a study of cytotoxic CD8 clonotypes in ibrutinib-treated CLL. The receptor's source is a human donor with chronic lymphocytic leukemia. The sample in question was PBMCs, obtained after 12 months of ibrutinib treatment.

The CDR3 region has the DNA TGTGCCAGCAGCTTAAACGGGGAGCTGTTTTTT. Translation gives CASSLNGELFF. The chain recombines TRBV7-3 with TRBJ2-2; D uncertain. The CDR3 has 11 residues. Trimming stripped 1 base from V and 7 bases from J, with 1 base between. Germline CDR1 and CDR2: SGHTA and FQGTGA. Full variable domain (rest looked up from reference TRBV7-3 and TRBJ2-2): GAGVSQTPSNKVTEKGKYVELRCDPISGHTALYWYRQSLGQGPEFLIYFQGTGAADDSGLPNDRFFAVRPEGSVSTLKIQRTERGDSAVYLCASSLNGELFFGEGSRLTVL.